The entry that follows covers one TCR beta chain sequence. Antigen: not known. From germline, CDR1 is SGHAT and CDR2 FQNNGV. The length of the CDR3 is 16 residues. Trimming cost V 4 bases and J 3 bases; bases outside gene matches: 7. The sample originates from a study of early stage breast cancer tumors. Study at large: Of some 17 invasive breast tumors, more than nine were hormone receptor-positive, HER2-negative. Around 10-fold was the mean read coverage per sample. Study conclusions and caveats: Most shared enriched TCRB sequences were commonly generated ones.

Profiled with immunoSEQ multiplex PCR; TCRdb holds only in-frame clones, not every one. There are some 25,000 clones in the sample; approximately 67% occur only once, and around 9.5% lies in the top ten. The receptor comes from a person in their sixties or seventies with breast cancer. Sample: breast tumor tissue. The J gene is TRBJ2-7, the V gene TRBV11-2, with 12 bases lining up with TRBD2. CDR3 loop: CASSSGLAGGNYEQYF. Here the CDR3 DNA reads TGTGCCAGCAGCTCCGGTCTAGCGGGAGGGAACTACGAGCAGTACTTC.